This TCR beta chain stems from a study of CXCR3-negative and CXCR3-positive naive CD8 T cells. Findings and caveats of the study: CXCR3-positive naive cells had more hydrophobic TRB CDR3s than CXCR3-negative naive cells.

About this clonotype itself: The target antigen is unknown.

Per germline, CDR1 DFQATT and CDR2 SNEGSKA (reference sequence). This CDR3 has 13 residues. Carrying UMI labels, the TRB cDNA libraries were prepared through 5' RACE. TCRdb re-called the 5' RACE reads, yielding one record per CDR3 amino acid sequence without DNA. Here the sample table reports roughly 86,000 distinct CDR3 sequences. J is TRBJ1-1 and V is TRBV20-1. The sequenced sample was naive CXCR3- CD8+ T cells from blood. Subset noted: CD45RO-CCR7+CD27+CD95- naive CD8+ T cells lacking CXCR3 (TNR3-). The receptor was derived from a human donor in good health. Some clones in this sample may be carry-over from other donors' samples. The CDR3 protein is CSARDFGSTEAFF.